These T cell receptor beta chains were read from a single sample in a study of OX40 agonist ivuxolimab in advanced cancers. The table came from immunoSEQ multiplex PCR; TCRdb's copy has only in-frame clones and leaves some out. Altogether 99,000 or so clones are present, approximately 80% being singletons, with the ten largest covering roughly 5.5%. The sequences come from CD4+ or CD8+ T cells sorted from blood, collected in a trial of the OX40 agonist ivuxolimab. The receptor set was obtained from an adult with an advanced solid tumor such as melanoma, head and neck, liver or kidney cancer. Each CDR3 is given with its conserved first and last residue. The D gene is left open where the match is weak. Clone size is given for some rows only: seen once, a few or many times, or a class if the clone is expanded.

D gene,clone size,J gene,V gene,CDR3 DNA,CDR3 protein
NA,NA,TRBJ1-2,TRBV7-2,TGTGCCAGCAGCTCCGGGCCCTCGGACCACGGCTACACCTTC,CASSSGPSDHGYTF
NA,NA,TRBJ1-4,TRBV6-5,TGTGCCGCGGCACGGGGGCTCGGTGAAAAACTGTTTTTT,CAAARGLGEKLFF
NA,NA,TRBJ2-7,TRBV2,TGTGCCAGCAGTGAAAGGATAGGGGGAAGGGAGCAGTACTTC,CASSERIGGREQYF
TRBD2,NA,TRBJ2-3,TRBV5-1,TGCGCCAGCAGCGCCCGACTAGCGGGAGGCCCAGATACGCAGTATTTT,CASSARLAGGPDTQYF
TRBD2,once,TRBJ2-2,TRBV5-1,TGCGCCAGCAGCACCGGGACTAGCGGGACCACCGGGGAGCTGTTTTTT,CASSTGTSGTTGELFF
NA,NA,TRBJ2-3,TRBV27,TGTGCCAGCACCAGGACCCCCAGGGAGACGCAGTATTTT,CASTRTPRETQYF
NA,NA,TRBJ1-1,TRBV7-9,TGTGCCAGCAGCTTAGTCCGGGGCCTGAACACTGAAGCTTTCTTT,CASSLVRGLNTEAFF
NA,once,TRBJ2-1,TRBV7-9,TGTGCCAGCAGCACCCGACAGGATCTGTTCTTC,CASSTRQDLFF
NA,few,TRBJ1-5,TRBV19,TGTGCCAGTAGTATGGACGTCAATCAGCCCCAGCATTTT,CASSMDVNQPQHF
NA,NA,TRBJ1-1,TRBV6-1,TGTGCCAGCAGTGAAGCTGGACAACCGAACACTGAAGCTTTCTTT,CASSEAGQPNTEAFF
NA,NA,TRBJ2-7,TRBV5-6,TGTGCCAGCAGCGCCCCGGGGTTTGGGGTTAGTGAGGAGCAGTACTTC,CASSAPGFGVSEEQYF
TRBD1,NA,TRBJ1-1,TRBV4-3,TGCGCCAGCAGCGACAGGGTTTCTGAAGCTTTCTTT,CASSDRVSEAFF
TRBD2,NA,TRBJ2-2,TRBV9,TGTGCCAGCAGCGTTGCGACTAGCGGGAATTTTTTGGACACCGGGGAGCTGTTTTTT,CASSVATSGNFLDTGELFF
TRBD1,NA,TRBJ2-3,TRBV19,TGTGCCAGTAGTCCAGGGACAGGGCGGCTTTTAGGGGGTGATACGCAGTATTTT,CASSPGTGRLLGGDTQYF
TRBD2,NA,TRBJ2-1,TRBV19,TGTGCCAGTAGTATAGGTCCTAGCGGGAGACCGTCTCCCGATGAGCAGTTCTTC,CASSIGPSGRPSPDEQFF
TRBD2,NA,TRBJ2-1,TRBV11-2,TGTGCCAGCAGCTCGGGACTAGCGGGGGTCAATGAGCAGTTCTTC,CASSSGLAGVNEQFF
NA,NA,TRBJ1-5,TRBV6-5,TGTGCCAGCAGTTTCGACGGGGATAGCAATCAGCCCCAGCATTTT,CASSFDGDSNQPQHF
NA,NA,TRBJ2-1,TRBV7-9,TGTGCCAGCAGCTTACCGCCTACTAGTTATGAGCAGTTCTTC,CASSLPPTSYEQFF
TRBD2,NA,TRBJ2-5,TRBV19,TGTGCCAGTAGTACAACGGGGGGTGGCGAGACCCAGTACTTC,CASSTTGGGETQYF
TRBD2,NA,TRBJ2-5,TRBV2,TGTGCCAGCAGTGAATTCGGACTAGAACAGACCCAGTACTTC,CASSEFGLEQTQYF
NA,NA,TRBJ1-2,TRBV19,TGTGCCAGTAGTATGGGGACCCGTCCTGGGGCTAACTATGGCTACACCTTC,CASSMGTRPGANYGYTF
NA,NA,TRBJ2-1,TRBV6-5,TGTGCCACCGGCGCCGTGACCCTAAGCGATGAGCAGTTCTTC,CATGAVTLSDEQFF
NA,few,TRBJ1-1,TRBV7-9,TGTGCCAGCAGCTCCACCCTACCGGTAGGGGACACTGAAGCTTTCTTT,CASSSTLPVGDTEAFF
NA,once,TRBJ1-2,TRBV10-3,TGTGCCATCAGTGAGCGACCCGACCCTGGACCGACTAACTATGGCTACACCTTC,CAISERPDPGPTNYGYTF
TRBD1,many,TRBJ1-1,TRBV29-1,TGCAGCGTTGACTCCGGACAGGTTGAAGCTTTCTTT,CSVDSGQVEAFF
NA,medium-sized,TRBJ1-3,TRBV10-3,TGTGCCATCAAAATGGTAGCCGGGCCCGGAAACACCATATATTTT,CAIKMVAGPGNTIYF
NA,once,TRBJ2-5,TRBV6-6,TGTGCCAGCAGTTACGGACACAAAGAGACCCAGTACTTC,CASSYGHKETQYF
NA,many,TRBJ2-7,TRBV5-4,TGTGCCAGCAGCTTGGTCGGGGGGCACGAGCAGTACTTC,CASSLVGGHEQYF
NA,NA,TRBJ1-1,TRBV6-5,TGTGCCAGCAGTTACTCGGTCGGGGGGAACACTGAAGCTTTCTTT,CASSYSVGGNTEAFF
NA,once,TRBJ1-5,TRBV2,TGTGCCAGCATGGCTCCTACAGGGCCCGATCAGCCCCAGCATTTT,CASMAPTGPDQPQHF
NA,NA,TRBJ2-7,TRBV10-1,TGCGCCAGCAGTCCGGGACAATCCTACGAGCAGTACTTC,CASSPGQSYEQYF
TRBD1,NA,TRBJ2-7,TRBV7-9,TGTGCCAGCAGCTTAGCGGGGACAGGGAGCTCCTACGAGCAGTACTTC,CASSLAGTGSSYEQYF
TRBD1,NA,TRBJ2-1,TRBV11-2,TGTGCCAGCAGCTATAACAGGGACAGCTCCTACAATGAGCAGTTCTTC,CASSYNRDSSYNEQFF
NA,NA,TRBJ2-7,TRBV5-1,TGCGCCAGCAGCTTGGCCCGGACAGCCTACGAGCAGTACTTC,CASSLARTAYEQYF
TRBD1,NA,TRBJ2-3,TRBV6-1,TGTGCCAGCAGTGGACAGGGAGCAGATACGCAGTATTTT,CASSGQGADTQYF
NA,many,TRBJ2-2,TRBV2,TGTGCCAGCAGAGGGGTAGATTCGGACACCGGGGAGCTGTTTTTT,CASRGVDSDTGELFF
NA,NA,TRBJ2-7,TRBV18,TGTGCCAGCTCACCGCGGGCAGGGACGGCCCAAATGCCAATATACGAGCAGTACTTC,CASSPRAGTAQMPIYEQYF
TRBD2,once,TRBJ2-1,TRBV15,TGTGCCACCAGCAGAGAGGGGACTAGCTACAATGAGCAGTTCTTC,CATSREGTSYNEQFF
NA,NA,TRBJ2-7,TRBV2,TGTGCCAGCAGTGATAGAGGCGAGCAGTACTTC,CASSDRGEQYF
NA,NA,TRBJ2-2,TRBV5-1,TGCGCCAGTAAGACTGGACCGAACACCGGGGAGCTGTTTTTT,CASKTGPNTGELFF
TRBD1,once,TRBJ1-5,TRBV6-6,TGTGCCAGCAGTTACTCGACAGGGAATCAGCCCCAGCATTTT,CASSYSTGNQPQHF
NA,NA,TRBJ2-7,TRBV2,TGTGCCAGCAAGGAGCCATGGGCAGGCCTTAAGTCAACACAGTACTTC,CASKEPWAGLKSTQYF
TRBD2,NA,TRBJ2-1,TRBV6-5,TGTGCCAGCAGTTACTGGGGGAGGGACAATGAGCAGTTCTTC,CASSYWGRDNEQFF
NA,NA,TRBJ1-6,TRBV19,TGTGCCAGTAGTCCCTCCGGGACGCTCGGTTCACCCCTCCACTTT,CASSPSGTLGSPLHF
NA,NA,TRBJ1-1,TRBV7-2,TGTGCCAGCAGCTTATGGGGGAACACTGAAGCTTTCTTT,CASSLWGNTEAFF
TRBD2,NA,TRBJ2-1,TRBV4-1,TGCGCCAGCAGCCCCGGACTAGCGCCAAGCTCCTACAATGAGCAGTTCTTC,CASSPGLAPSSYNEQFF
NA,NA,TRBJ1-1,TRBV29-1,TGCAGCGTTGAAAGTGCGGAAATGAACACTGAAGCTTTCTTT,CSVESAEMNTEAFF
TRBD2,NA,TRBJ2-3,TRBV5-1,TGCGCCAGCAGCTTGACTAGCGGGTACACAGATACGCAGTATTTT,CASSLTSGYTDTQYF
TRBD2,NA,TRBJ2-3,TRBV7-9,TGTGCCAGCAGCTCGGGACTAGAAGATACGCAGTATTTT,CASSSGLEDTQYF
TRBD1,NA,TRBJ1-4,TRBV5-1,TGCGCCAGCAGCGGGGGGACAGATGAAAAACTGTTTTTT,CASSGGTDEKLFF
NA,NA,TRBJ2-7,TRBV11-2,TGTGCCAGCAGCTTAGGACCATACTACGAGCAGTACTTC,CASSLGPYYEQYF
TRBD1,NA,TRBJ1-2,TRBV6-6,TGTGCCAGCAGTCCACAGGGGGCTGTGAATGGCTACACCTTC,CASSPQGAVNGYTF
TRBD2,NA,TRBJ2-1,TRBV19,TGTGCCAGTAGTATACTGAGCGGGGCCATTGGTGAGCAGTTCTTC,CASSILSGAIGEQFF
NA,NA,TRBJ2-3,TRBV7-2,TGTGCCAGCAGCCCCCGACAGGCCTTCACAGATACGCAGTATTTT,CASSPRQAFTDTQYF
NA,NA,TRBJ1-4,TRBV5-8,TGTGCCAGCAGCGCATGGGACGGTAATGAAAAACTGTTTTTT,CASSAWDGNEKLFF
NA,NA,TRBJ2-1,TRBV5-6,TGTGCCAGCGGCGGAAACTACAATGAGCAGTTCTTC,CASGGNYNEQFF
NA,NA,TRBJ2-3,TRBV6-4,TGTGCCAGCAGTGACTCGGGGCGCGAGCAGTATTTT,CASSDSGREQYF